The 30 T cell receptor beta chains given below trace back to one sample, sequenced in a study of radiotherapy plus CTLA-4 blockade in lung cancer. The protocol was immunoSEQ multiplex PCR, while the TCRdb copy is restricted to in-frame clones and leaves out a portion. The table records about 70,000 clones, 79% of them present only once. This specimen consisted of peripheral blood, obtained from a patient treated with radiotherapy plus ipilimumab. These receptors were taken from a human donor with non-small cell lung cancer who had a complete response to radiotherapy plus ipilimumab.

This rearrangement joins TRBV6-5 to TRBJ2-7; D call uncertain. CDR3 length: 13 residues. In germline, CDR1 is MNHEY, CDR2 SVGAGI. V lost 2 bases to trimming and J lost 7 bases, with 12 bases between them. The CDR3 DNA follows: TGTGCCAGCAGTTACAGGGATGTGTTGGAGCAGTACGTC. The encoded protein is CASSYRDVLEQYV.

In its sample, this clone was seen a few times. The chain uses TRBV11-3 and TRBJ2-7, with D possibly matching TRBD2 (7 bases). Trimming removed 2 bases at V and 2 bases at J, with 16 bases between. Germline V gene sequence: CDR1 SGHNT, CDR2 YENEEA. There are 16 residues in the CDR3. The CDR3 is CASSLHPGGRTYEQYF. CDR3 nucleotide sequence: TGTGCCAGCAGCTTACATCCGGGGGGCCGAACCTACGAGCAGTACTTC.

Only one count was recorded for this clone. CDR3 in amino acids: CASSFRGEQFF. The CDR3, as DNA: TGTGCCAGCAGCTTTCGGGGTGAGCAGTTCTTC. This chain joins TRBV5-6 and TRBJ2-1; D might be TRBD2 (5 bases). V was pared by 2 bases and J by 9 bases, with 6 bases between. The germline V gene encodes CDR1 SGHDT and CDR2 YYEEEE. The CDR3 extends over 11 amino acids.

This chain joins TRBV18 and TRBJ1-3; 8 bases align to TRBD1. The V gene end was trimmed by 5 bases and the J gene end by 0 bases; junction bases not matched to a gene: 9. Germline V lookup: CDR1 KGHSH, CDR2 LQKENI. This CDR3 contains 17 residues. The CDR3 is CASSGAGTGNSGNTIYF. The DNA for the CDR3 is TGTGCCAGCTCAGGAGCCGGGACAGGAAACTCTGGAAACACCATATATTTT.

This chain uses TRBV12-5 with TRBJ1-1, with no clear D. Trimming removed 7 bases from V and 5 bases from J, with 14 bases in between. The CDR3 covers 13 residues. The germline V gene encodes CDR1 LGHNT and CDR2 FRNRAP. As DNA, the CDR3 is TGTGCTAGTGTTCCTATGGGCGTAACTGAAGCTTTCTTT. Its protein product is CASVPMGVTEAFF. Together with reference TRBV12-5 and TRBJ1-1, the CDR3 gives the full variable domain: DARVTQTPRHKVTEMGQEVTMRCQPILGHNTVFWYRQTMMQGLELLAYFRNRAPLDDSGMPKDRFSAEMPDATLATLKIQPSEPRDSAVYFCASVPMGVTEAFFGQGTRLTVV.

CDR3 nucleotides: TGTGCCAGCTCACCACCATTAGGTTACACTGAAGCTTTCTTT. This gives the protein CASSPPLGYTEAFF. The J gene is TRBJ1-1, the V gene TRBV18, with D unresolved. The CDR3 loop spans 14 amino acids. The ends were cut back, 0 bases at V and 3 bases at J, with 8 bases in the middle. Germline CDR1 and CDR2: KGHSH and LQKENI.

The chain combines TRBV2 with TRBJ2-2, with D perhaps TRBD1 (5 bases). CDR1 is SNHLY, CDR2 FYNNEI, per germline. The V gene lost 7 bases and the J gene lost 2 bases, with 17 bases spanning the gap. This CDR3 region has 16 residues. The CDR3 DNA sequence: TGTGCCAGCAAGTTCGTAGGGGCACTCAACACCGGGGAGCTGTTTTTT. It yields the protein CASKFVGALNTGELFF.

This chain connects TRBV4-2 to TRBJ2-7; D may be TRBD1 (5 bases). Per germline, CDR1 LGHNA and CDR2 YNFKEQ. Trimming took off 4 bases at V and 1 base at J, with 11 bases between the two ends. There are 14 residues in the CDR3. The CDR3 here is CASSPPDKSYEQYF. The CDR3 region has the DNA TGTGCCAGCAGCCCTCCGGACAAATCCTACGAGCAGTACTTC.

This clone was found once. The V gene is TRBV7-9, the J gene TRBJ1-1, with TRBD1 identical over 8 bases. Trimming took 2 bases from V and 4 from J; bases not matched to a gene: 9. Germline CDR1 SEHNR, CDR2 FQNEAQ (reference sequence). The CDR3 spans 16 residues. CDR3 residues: CASSLRTGIGGTEAFF. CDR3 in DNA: TGTGCCAGCAGCTTAAGGACAGGGATTGGGGGCACTGAAGCTTTCTTT.

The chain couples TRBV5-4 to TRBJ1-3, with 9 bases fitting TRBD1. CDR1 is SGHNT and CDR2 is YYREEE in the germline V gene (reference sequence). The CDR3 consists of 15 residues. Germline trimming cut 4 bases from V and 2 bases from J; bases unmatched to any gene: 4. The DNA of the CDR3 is TGTGCCAGCAGCACGGGACAGGGTCCTGGAAACACCATATATTTT. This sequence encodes CASSTGQGPGNTIYF.

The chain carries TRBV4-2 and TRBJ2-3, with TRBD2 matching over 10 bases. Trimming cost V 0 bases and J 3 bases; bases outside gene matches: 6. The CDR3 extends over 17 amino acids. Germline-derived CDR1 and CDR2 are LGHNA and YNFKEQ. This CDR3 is CASSQELAGVGTDTQYF. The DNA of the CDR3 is TGTGCCAGCAGCCAAGAGCTAGCGGGGGTAGGAACAGATACGCAGTATTTT.

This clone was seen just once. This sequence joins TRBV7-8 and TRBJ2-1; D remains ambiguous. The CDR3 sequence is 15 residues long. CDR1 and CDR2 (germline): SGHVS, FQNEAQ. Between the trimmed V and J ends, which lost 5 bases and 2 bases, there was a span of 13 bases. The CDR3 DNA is TGTGCCAGCAGCCCAATCGAGGTAGCCTACAATGAGCAGTTCTTC. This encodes CASSPIEVAYNEQFF.

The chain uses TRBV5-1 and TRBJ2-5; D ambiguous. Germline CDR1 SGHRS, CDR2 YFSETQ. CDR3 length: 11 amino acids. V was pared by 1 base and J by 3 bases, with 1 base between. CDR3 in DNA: TGCGCCAGCAGCTTGAAAGAGACCCAGTACTTC. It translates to CASSLKETQYF.

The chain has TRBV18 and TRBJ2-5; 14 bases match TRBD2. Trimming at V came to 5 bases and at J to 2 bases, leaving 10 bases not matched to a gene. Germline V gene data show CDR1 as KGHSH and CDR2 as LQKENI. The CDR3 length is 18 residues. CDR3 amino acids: CASSERTSGGPPQETQYF. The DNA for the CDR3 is TGTGCCAGCTCAGAGCGGACTAGCGGGGGGCCCCCTCAAGAGACCCAGTACTTC.

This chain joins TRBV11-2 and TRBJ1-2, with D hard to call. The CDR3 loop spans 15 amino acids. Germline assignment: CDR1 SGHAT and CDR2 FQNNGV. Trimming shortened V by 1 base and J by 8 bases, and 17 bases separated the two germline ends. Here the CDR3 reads CASSLGAAEKRGYTF. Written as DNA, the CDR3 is TGTGCCAGCAGCTTAGGGGCTGCCGAGAAGAGGGGCTACACCTTC.

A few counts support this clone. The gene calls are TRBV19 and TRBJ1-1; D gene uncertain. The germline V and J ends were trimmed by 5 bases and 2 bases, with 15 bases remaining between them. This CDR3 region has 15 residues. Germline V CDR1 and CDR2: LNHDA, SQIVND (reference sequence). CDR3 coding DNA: TGTGCCAGTAGTCCCGCGACATTTAGAAACACTGAAGCTTTCTTT. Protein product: CASSPATFRNTEAFF.

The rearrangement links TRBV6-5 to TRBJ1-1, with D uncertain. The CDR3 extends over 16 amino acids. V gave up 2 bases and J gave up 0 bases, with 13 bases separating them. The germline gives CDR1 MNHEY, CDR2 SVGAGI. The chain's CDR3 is CASSYPRIGMNTEAFF. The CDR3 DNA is TGTGCCAGCAGTTACCCCCGGATAGGCATGAACACTGAAGCTTTCTTT.

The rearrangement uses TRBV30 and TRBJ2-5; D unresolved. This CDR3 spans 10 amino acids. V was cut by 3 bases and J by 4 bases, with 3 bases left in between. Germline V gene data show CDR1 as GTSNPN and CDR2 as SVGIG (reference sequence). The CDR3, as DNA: TGTGCCTGGAGGATAGAGACCCAGTACTTC. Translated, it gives CAWRIETQYF.

This CDR3 is CASSFSGTEAFF. The CDR3 coding sequence is TGTGCCAGCAGTTTCAGTGGGACTGAAGCTTTCTTT. J is TRBJ1-1 and V is TRBV2; D remains ambiguous. V lost 5 bases to trimming and J lost 5 bases, with 9 bases between them. The CDR3 is 12 amino acids. CDR1 and CDR2 (germline): SNHLY, FYNNEI.

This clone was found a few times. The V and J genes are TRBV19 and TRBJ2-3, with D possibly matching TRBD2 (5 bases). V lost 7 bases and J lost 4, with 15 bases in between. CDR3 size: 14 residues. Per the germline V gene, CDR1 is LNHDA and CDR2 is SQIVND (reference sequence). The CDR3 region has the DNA TGTGCCAGTAATCACGTGCCCGGGGCAGATACGCAGTATTTT. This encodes CASNHVPGADTQYF.

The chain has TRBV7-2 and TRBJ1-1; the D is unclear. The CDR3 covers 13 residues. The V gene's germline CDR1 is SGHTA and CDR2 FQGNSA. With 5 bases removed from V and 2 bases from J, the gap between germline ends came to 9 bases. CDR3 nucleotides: TGTGCCAGCAGCCGTCAAACAAACACTGAAGCTTTCTTT. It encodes CASSRQTNTEAFF.

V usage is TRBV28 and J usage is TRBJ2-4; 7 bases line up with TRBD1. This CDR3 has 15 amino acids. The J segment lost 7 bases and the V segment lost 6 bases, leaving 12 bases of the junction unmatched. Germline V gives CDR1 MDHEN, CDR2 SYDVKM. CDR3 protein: CASSLVTGQLNIQYF. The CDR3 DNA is TGTGCCAGCAGCTTGGTGACAGGGCAGTTGAACATTCAGTACTTC.

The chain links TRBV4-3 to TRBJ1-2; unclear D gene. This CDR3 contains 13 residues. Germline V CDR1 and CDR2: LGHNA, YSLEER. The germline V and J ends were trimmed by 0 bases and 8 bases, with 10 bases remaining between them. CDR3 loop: CASSQEPGTGYTF. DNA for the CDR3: TGCGCCAGCAGCCAAGAACCAGGAACGGGCTACACCTTC.

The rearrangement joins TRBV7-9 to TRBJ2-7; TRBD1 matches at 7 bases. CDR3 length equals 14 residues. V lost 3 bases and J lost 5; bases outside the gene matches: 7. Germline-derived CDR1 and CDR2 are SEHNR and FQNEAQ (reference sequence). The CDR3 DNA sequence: TGTGCCAGCAGCTTCTCGACAGGGTACAACGAGCAGTACTTC. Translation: CASSFSTGYNEQYF.

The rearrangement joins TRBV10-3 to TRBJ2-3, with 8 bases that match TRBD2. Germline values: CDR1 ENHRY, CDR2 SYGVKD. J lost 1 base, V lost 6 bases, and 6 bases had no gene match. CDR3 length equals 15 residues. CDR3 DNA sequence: TGTGCCATCAGCACACTAGCGGATCGCACAGATACGCAGTATTTT. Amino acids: CAISTLADRTDTQYF.

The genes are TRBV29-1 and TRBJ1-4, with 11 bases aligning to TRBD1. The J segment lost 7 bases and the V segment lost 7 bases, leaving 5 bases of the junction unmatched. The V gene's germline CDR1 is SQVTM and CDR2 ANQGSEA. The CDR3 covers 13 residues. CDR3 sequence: CSGRTGGGEKLFF. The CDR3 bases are TGCAGCGGCAGGACAGGGGGCGGTGAAAAACTGTTTTTT.

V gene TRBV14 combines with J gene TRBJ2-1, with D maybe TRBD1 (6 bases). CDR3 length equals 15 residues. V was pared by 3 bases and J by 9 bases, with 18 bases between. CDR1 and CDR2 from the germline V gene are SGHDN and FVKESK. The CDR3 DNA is TGTGCCAGCAGCCAGCTTCGACAGGAGAGGGGTGAGCAGTTCTTC. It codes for CASSQLRQERGEQFF.

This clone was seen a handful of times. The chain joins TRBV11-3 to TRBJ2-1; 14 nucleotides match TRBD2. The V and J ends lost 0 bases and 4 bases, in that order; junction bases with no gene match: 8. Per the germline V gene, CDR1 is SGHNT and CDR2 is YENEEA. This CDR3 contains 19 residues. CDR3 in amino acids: CASSLEGTSGSSMYNEQFF. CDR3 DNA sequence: TGTGCCAGCAGCTTAGAAGGGACTAGCGGGAGTTCGATGTACAATGAGCAGTTCTTC.

Here the CDR3 DNA reads TGTGCCTTCACGCGGGGGGAGAATGAGCAGTTCTTC. It yields the protein CAFTRGENEQFF. V is TRBV5-4 and J is TRBJ2-1, with 8 bases identical to TRBD2. J lost 7 bases, V lost 10 bases, and 7 bases had no gene match. CDR3 length: 12 amino acids. Germline loops: CDR1 SGHNT, CDR2 YYREEE (reference sequence).

CDR3 protein: CASSANSGNRPYREQFF. The CDR3 bases are TGTGCCAGCAGTGCTAACAGCGGGAATCGCCCATATAGAGAGCAGTTCTTC. The chain has TRBV28 and TRBJ2-1; 7 bases are shared with TRBD2. The CDR3 has 17 amino acids. J was trimmed by 10 bases and V by 5 bases; bases with no gene match: 20. Germline CDR1 is MDHEN and CDR2 is SYDVKM.